Sequencing of this T cell receptor (beta chain) was carried out in a study of blood T cell repertoires in COVID-19. Study at large: The samples span acute and convalescent COVID-19 from the United States, Italy and Spain. T cells, B-cell-depleted T cells, or PBMCs supplied cDNA or gDNA.

This clone was observed a single time. CDR1 is MNHEY and CDR2 is SVGAGI in the germline V gene. CDR3 length equals 15 residues. Losses at the gene ends were 7 bases for V and 4 bases for J; bases not matched to a gene: 7. As handled by the study authors: Researchers report that nucleated cell counts were estimated from reference gene primer amplification. Data came from immunoSEQ multiplex PCR; TCRdb stores just in-frame clones and leaves some out. V, J and clone size were drawn from that table, and D and trimming were deduced from the DNA. The sample yields approximately 150,000 clones, more than 75% seen once. The Seattle patients joined while their infection was active and were tracked longitudinally afterward.

This TCR was recovered from a man aged 18 to 30 with COVID-19, enrolled during active disease. Sequenced input: peripheral blood. The gene calls are TRBV6-5 and TRBJ2-2, with 9 bases that match TRBD2. CDR3 bases: TGTGCCAGCATTAGGACTAGCGATGGCACCGGGGAGCTGTTTTTT. Amino acid sequence: CASIRTSDGTGELFF.